Listed here are 11 T cell receptor beta chains from one sample, sequenced in a study of cytomegalovirus exposure and HLA in healthy donors. Amplification used 60 Vbeta primers and 13 Jbeta primers. Profiling relied on immunoSEQ multiplex PCR, and the TCRdb table lists in-frame clones only, not all of them. The profile shows around 130,000 clones, around 77% of them singletons. The specimen sequenced was PBMCs. These receptors were collected from a woman aged 55-69 years in good health and CMV-seronegative.

The chain links TRBV19 to TRBJ2-7; 9 bases line up with TRBD1. The CDR3 extends over 11 amino acids. V dropped 10 bases and J dropped 4; count of bases not matched to a gene: 2. Germline assignment: CDR1 LNHDA and CDR2 SQIVND (reference sequence). The CDR3 nucleotides read TGTGCCACCGGGACAGGGTACGAGCAGTACTTC. Its protein is CATGTGYEQYF. The full variable domain, in which reference TRBV19 and TRBJ2-7 provide the parts outside the CDR3, is DGGITQSPKYLFRKEGQNVTLSCEQNLNHDAMYWYRQDPGQGLRLIYYSQIVNDFQKGDIAEGYSVSREKKESFPLTVTSAQKNPTAFYLCATGTGYEQYFGPGTRLTVT.

V gene TRBV14 combines with J gene TRBJ2-4; 8 bases line up with TRBD2. Per the germline V gene, CDR1 is SGHDN and CDR2 is FVKESK. V was pared by 6 bases and J by 5 bases, with 6 bases of the junction left unmatched. The CDR3 loop spans 14 amino acids. The CDR3 DNA reads TGTGCCAGCAGTCGGACTAGCCCCCAAAACATTCAGTACTTC. It translates to CASSRTSPQNIQYF.

This clone is a singleton in its sample. V usage is TRBV14 and J usage is TRBJ1-3, with no clear D. The CDR3 runs to 12 residues. V lost 4 bases to trimming and J lost 5 bases, with 6 bases between them. The germline gives CDR1 SGHDN, CDR2 FVKESK. CDR3 in amino acids: CASSPSRNTIYF. Written as DNA, the CDR3 is TGTGCCAGCAGCCCGTCCCGAAACACCATATATTTT.

The V call is TRBV7-2, the J call TRBJ1-1, with D maybe TRBD1 (5 bases). There are 14 residues in the CDR3. Germline loops: CDR1 SGHTA, CDR2 FQGNSA. With 5 bases removed from V and 5 bases from J, the gap between germline ends came to 15 bases. CDR3 sequence: CASSPLRGITEAFF. The CDR3 DNA reads as TGTGCCAGCAGCCCGCTTAGGGGTATAACTGAAGCTTTCTTT.

V usage is TRBV7-9 and J usage is TRBJ1-1; TRBD1 might be the D (5 bases). Trimming cost V 0 bases and J 0 bases, with 17 bases left between them. The CDR3 has 18 amino acids. From germline, CDR1 is SEHNR and CDR2 FQNEAQ (reference sequence). The CDR3 loop is CASSLAWSRQPMNTEAFF. CDR3 nucleotides: TGTGCCAGCAGCTTAGCATGGAGCCGACAGCCCATGAACACTGAAGCTTTCTTT. The variable domain in full, with the rest retrieved from reference TRBV7-9 and TRBJ1-1, is DTGVSQNPRHKITKRGQNVTFRCDPISEHNRLYWYRQTLGQGPEFLTYFQNEAQLEKSRLLSDRFSAERPKGSFSTLEIQRTEQGDSAMYLCASSLAWSRQPMNTEAFFGQGTRLTVV.

CDR3 nucleotide sequence: TGCGCCAGCAGTGACCGGAGCTCCTACAATGAGCAGTTCTTC. It is translated as CASSDRSSYNEQFF. The J gene is TRBJ2-1, the V gene TRBV10-2; D is unresolved. This CDR3 spans 14 amino acids. Germline CDR1 and CDR2: WSHSY and SAAADI. Trimming stripped 3 bases from V and 0 bases from J, with 6 bases between.

The CDR3 bases are TGTGCCAGCAGGGTAGGGGCAGGGAACACTGAAGCTTTCTTT. This codes for CASRVGAGNTEAFF. This chain links TRBV6-6 with TRBJ1-1, with a possible D match to TRBD1 (5 bases). The V gene lost 6 bases and the J gene lost 1 base, with 12 bases spanning the gap. The CDR3 runs 14 residues. Germline-derived CDR1 and CDR2 are MNHNY and SVGAGI (reference sequence).

The chain links TRBV6-5 to TRBJ1-3, with D unresolved. CDR1 is MNHEY, CDR2 SVGAGI, per germline. Trimming cost V 7 bases and J 5 bases, with 6 bases left between them. The CDR3 spans 11 residues. The CDR3, as DNA: TGTGCCAGCATGCAGAGAAACACCATATATTTT. Its protein product is CASMQRNTIYF.

The chain is built from TRBV5-1 and TRBJ1-1; 9 nucleotides line up with TRBD1. The CDR3 loop spans 15 amino acids. V lost 0 bases to trimming and J lost 0 bases; unmatched junction nucleotides: 0. The germline CDR1 and CDR2 sequences are SGHRS and YFSETQ. The chain's CDR3 is CASSLGDRVNTEAFF. The DNA for the CDR3 is TGCGCCAGCAGCTTGGGGGACAGGGTGAACACTGAAGCTTTCTTT.

The chain is built from TRBV4-2 and TRBJ2-3; no reliable D call. CDR3 length equals 12 residues. Looked up from germline, CDR1 is LGHNA and CDR2 is YNFKEQ. V was shortened by 1 base and J by 9 bases, with 8 bases between the two germline ends. The chain's CDR3 is CASSQGGGTQYF. The CDR3 nucleotides are TGTGCCAGCAGCCAAGGTGGCGGCACGCAGTATTTT.

This chain connects TRBV5-1 to TRBJ2-7; TRBD2 aligns across 14 bases. Germline assignment: CDR1 SGHRS and CDR2 YFSETQ. V lost 4 bases and J lost 5; bases outside the gene matches: 8. The CDR3 totals 16 residues. The CDR3 DNA reads TGCGCCAGCAGCGGCGGGGGACTAGCGGGAGAGGACGAGCAGTACTTC. Its translation is CASSGGGLAGEDEQYF. Together with reference TRBV5-1 and TRBJ2-7, the CDR3 gives the full variable domain: KAGVTQTPRYLIKTRGQQVTLSCSPISGHRSVSWYQQTPGQGLQFLFEYFSETQRNKGNFPGRFSGRQFSNSRSEMNVSTLELGDSALYLCASSGGGLAGEDEQYFGPGTRLTVT.